These T cell receptor beta chains were read from a single sample in a study of beta chain features in type 1 diabetes. Sequencing was performed with immunoSEQ multiplex PCR; in TCRdb, only in-frame clones are kept and a portion is missing. The sample gives about 25,000 clones, approximately 70% of which show up once; 0.9% to 1.4% is in the top ten. Source material: stem cell memory CD4+ T cells from blood. The receptors here all came from a woman aged 40 to 50 with type 1 diabetes. CDR3s include the opening cysteine and the closing phenylalanine or tryptophan. A D gene is named only where the DNA matches it firmly. Size values are once, few and many counts, or a class for expanded clones, and some rows have none.

d_gene	v_gene	abundance	j_gene	CDR3aa	CDR3nt
TRBD1	TRBV4-2	-	TRBJ1-4	CASSQEGQGASSTRLFF	TGTGCCAGCAGCCAAGAAGGGCAGGGGGCGTCGAGCACTCGCCTGTTTTTT
TRBD2	TRBV28	-	TRBJ2-1	CASSFRRGEYNEQFF	TGTGCCAGCAGTTTCCGGCGGGGGGAATACAATGAGCAGTTCTTC
TRBD2	TRBV18	-	TRBJ2-5	CASSPPGTSAQETQYF	TGTGCCAGCTCACCACCGGGGACTAGCGCGCAAGAGACCCAGTACTTC
-	TRBV5-4	-	TRBJ2-7	CASSQDPQAFGEQYF	TGCGCCAGCAGCCAAGATCCTCAGGCCTTCGGCGAGCAGTACTTC
-	TRBV7-2	-	TRBJ2-2	CASSPTGLIGELFF	TGTGCCAGCAGTCCCACAGGGCTTATCGGGGAGCTGTTTTTT
TRBD1	TRBV7-9	-	TRBJ1-1	CASSLGRQGGTEAFF	TGTGCCAGCAGCTTAGGGCGACAGGGAGGCACTGAAGCTTTCTTT
TRBD1	TRBV5-6	few	TRBJ2-7	CASSRDRGSSYEQYF	TGTGCCAGCAGCCGTGACAGGGGGTCTTCCTACGAGCAGTACTTC
-	TRBV4-1	-	TRBJ2-5	CASSQAQGGWGETQYF	TGCGCCAGCAGCCAAGCGCAGGGAGGATGGGGGGAGACCCAGTACTTC
-	TRBV7-2	-	TRBJ1-1	CASRIPSGNTEAFF	TGTGCCAGCAGGATCCCGAGCGGGAACACTGAAGCTTTCTTT
TRBD1	TRBV4-2	-	TRBJ2-5	CASSTGQGDQETQYF	TGTGCCAGCAGCACGGGACAGGGGGACCAAGAGACCCAGTACTTC
TRBD2	TRBV7-2	once	TRBJ2-1	CASSPPGLAGVDEQFF	TGTGCCAGCAGCCCACCGGGACTAGCGGGAGTAGATGAGCAGTTCTTC
-	TRBV11-2	-	TRBJ1-1	CASSPDRGTEAFF	TGTGCCAGCAGCCCGGACCGAGGGACTGAAGCTTTCTTT
-	TRBV7-2	once	TRBJ1-5	CASSDSSNQPQHF	TGTGCCAGCAGCGACAGTAGCAATCAGCCCCAGCATTTT
TRBD1	TRBV4-3	-	TRBJ1-4	CASSQDNRGANEKLFF	TGCGCCAGCAGCCAGGATAACAGGGGCGCTAATGAAAAACTGTTTTTT
-	TRBV18	-	TRBJ1-1	CASSPQEAEGTEAFF	TGTGCCAGCTCACCGCAGGAGGCTGAGGGCACTGAAGCTTTCTTT
-	TRBV7-9	-	TRBJ2-7	CASSLTGVLYEQYF	TGTGCCAGCAGTCTGACGGGAGTCCTCTACGAGCAGTACTTC
TRBD1	TRBV6-1	-	TRBJ1-5	CASRGDRGTGQPQHF	TGTGCCAGCAGAGGGGACAGGGGAACGGGTCAGCCCCAGCATTTT
TRBD1	TRBV6-1	once	TRBJ2-7	CASSYGDRQYF	TGTGCCAGCAGTTACGGGGACAGGCAGTACTTC
-	TRBV4-3	-	TRBJ2-1	CASSLEGRGSGYGEQFF	TGCGCCAGCAGCCTTGAAGGTAGGGGATCTGGCTACGGTGAGCAGTTCTTC
-	TRBV7-2	-	TRBJ2-7	CASSPGHAYEQYF	TGTGCCAGCAGCCCGGGACACGCGTACGAGCAGTACTTC
TRBD1	TRBV7-2	-	TRBJ1-2	CASSLTGRRYGYTF	TGTGCCAGCAGCTTGACAGGGAGACGGTATGGCTACACCTTC
-	TRBV7-2	-	TRBJ2-7	CASSLGGGTHYEQYF	TGTGCCAGCAGCTTAGGCGGGGGCACCCACTACGAGCAGTACTTC
TRBD2	TRBV5-4	-	TRBJ2-1	CASSPTSGGYNEQFF	TGCGCCAGCAGCCCGACTAGCGGGGGGTACAATGAGCAGTTCTTC
-	TRBV28	few	TRBJ2-6	CASRTATWANVLTF	TGTGCCAGCAGGACAGCGACTTGGGCCAACGTCCTGACTTTC
TRBD1	TRBV5-1	-	TRBJ2-7	CASSQGQYSSYEQYF	TGCGCCAGCAGCCAGGGACAGTACTCCTCCTACGAGCAGTACTTC
TRBD1	TRBV7-2	-	TRBJ1-5	CASSLVTGQVEQPQHF	TGTGCCAGCAGCTTAGTGACAGGGCAGGTGGAGCAGCCCCAGCATTTT
-	TRBV7-2	-	TRBJ2-1	CASSPRARNEQFF	TGTGCCAGCAGCCCGCGGGCTAGAAATGAGCAGTTCTTC
TRBD1	TRBV7-2	-	TRBJ1-1	CASSLGRGRIEAFF	TGTGCCAGCAGCTTAGGCAGGGGGCGGATTGAAGCTTTCTTT
-	TRBV6-5	-	TRBJ1-1	CASNVAQMNTEAFF	TGTGCCAGCAACGTCGCACAAATGAACACTGAAGCTTTCTTT
TRBD1	TRBV28	once	TRBJ2-7	CATGQGRYEQYF	TGTGCCACCGGACAGGGCAGGTACGAGCAGTACTTC
-	TRBV4-2	few	TRBJ2-1	CASSPSIQGREQFF	TGTGCCAGCAGCCCATCAATTCAGGGCAGGGAGCAGTTCTTC
TRBD2	TRBV7-2	once	TRBJ2-1	CASSPSGGGGGALPNEQFF	TGTGCCAGCAGCCCTAGCGGGGGAGGCGGGGGGGCACTTCCCAATGAGCAGTTCTTC
-	TRBV2	-	TRBJ1-1	CASSEEPGAAGTEAFF	TGTGCCAGCAGTGAAGAGCCCGGGGCGGCGGGAACTGAAGCTTTCTTT
-	TRBV11-2	-	TRBJ1-2	CASSLEGARGYTF	TGTGCCAGCAGCTTAGAGGGGGCGCGGGGCTACACCTTC
-	TRBV18	once	TRBJ1-1	CASSPQGDAEAFF	TGTGCCAGCTCACCACAGGGGGACGCTGAAGCTTTCTTT
-	TRBV20-1	-	TRBJ2-7	CSVRRGYEQYF	TGCAGTGTTCGAAGGGGCTACGAGCAGTACTTC
TRBD1	TRBV18	-	TRBJ1-2	CASSPSGQGYGYTF	TGTGCCAGCTCACCCTCGGGACAGGGATATGGCTACACCTTC
TRBD1	TRBV2	-	TRBJ1-1	CASSEGRGTVEAFF	TGTGCCAGCAGTGAAGGTCGAGGGACAGTCGAAGCTTTCTTT
TRBD1	TRBV6-5	-	TRBJ1-1	CASRDRETNTEAFF	TGTGCCAGCAGGGACAGGGAGACGAACACTGAAGCTTTCTTT
-	TRBV5-1	-	TRBJ1-1	CASATELNTEAFF	TGCGCCAGTGCGACAGAACTGAACACTGAAGCTTTCTTT
TRBD1	TRBV5-4	-	TRBJ2-6	CASSARDRVLSVLTF	TGTGCCAGCAGCGCCCGGGACAGGGTCCTTAGCGTCCTGACTTTC
TRBD1	TRBV27	-	TRBJ2-1	CASSLWGQGAYNEQFF	TGTGCCAGCAGTTTATGGGGGCAGGGGGCCTACAATGAGCAGTTCTTC
-	TRBV18	-	TRBJ2-7	CASSPGDENSYEQYF	TGTGCCAGCTCACCAGGAGACGAGAACTCCTACGAGCAGTACTTC
-	TRBV5-4	-	TRBJ2-7	CASSFRNEQYF	TGTGCCAGCAGCTTCAGGAACGAGCAGTACTTC
TRBD1	TRBV25-1	few	TRBJ1-2	CASSESDRTYGYTF	TGTGCCAGCAGTGAATCGGACAGGACCTATGGCTACACCTTC
TRBD2	TRBV2	-	TRBJ2-5	CASGPGGETQYF	TGTGCCAGCGGACCGGGGGGGGAGACCCAGTACTTC
TRBD1	TRBV5-4	-	TRBJ1-3	CASSLGQGTGNTIYF	TGTGCCAGCAGCTTGGGACAGGGAACGGGAAACACCATATATTTT
-	TRBV4-2	-	TRBJ2-3	CASSQEGQGRGDTQYF	TGTGCCAGCAGCCAAGAAGGGCAGGGGCGAGGAGATACGCAGTATTTT
TRBD1	TRBV18	-	TRBJ2-3	CASSGQDSSTDTQYF	TGTGCCAGCTCGGGACAGGACTCTAGCACAGATACGCAGTATTTT
-	TRBV6-5	-	TRBJ2-2	CASRTGTLYGELFF	TGTGCCAGCAGAACCGGGACTCTTTACGGGGAGCTGTTTTTT
-	TRBV6-5	-	TRBJ2-3	CASKDSVKRPLRQYF	TGTGCCAGCAAGGATTCCGTCAAGCGCCCACTAAGGCAGTATTTT
TRBD2	TRBV7-6	-	TRBJ2-3	CASIPRSRLAGRTDTQYF	TGTGCCAGCATACCCCGGAGCCGACTAGCGGGACGGACAGATACGCAGTATTTT
TRBD2	TRBV19	-	TRBJ2-1	CASRPSGGYNEQFF	TGTGCCAGCCGCCCAAGCGGGGGATACAATGAGCAGTTCTTC
TRBD1	TRBV11-3	-	TRBJ1-5	CASSFGQVGNQPQHF	TGTGCCAGCAGCTTTGGACAGGTTGGCAATCAGCCCCAGCATTTT